A selection of T cell receptor beta chains follows, all from one sample in a study of cytomegalovirus exposure and HLA in healthy donors. TCRdb keeps only in-frame clones here, not all; method: immunoSEQ multiplex PCR. The sample has about 200,000 clones, around 80% seen once; the top ten hold around 1.7%. Material for sequencing was PBMCs. These receptors originate from a man over 45 in good health and CMV-seronegative. The CDR3 runs from the conserved cysteine through the conserved F or W. D genes are given only for firm matches. Only some rows state a clone size, as once, few, many or a class for expanded clones.

d_call: TRBD2
j_call: TRBJ2-7
v_call: TRBV28
clone_size: -
cdr3_nt: TGTGCCAGCAGATCCTCCGGGACTAGCGGGAGTTACGAGCAGTACTTC
cdr3_aa: CASRSSGTSGSYEQYF

d_call: -
j_call: TRBJ1-5
v_call: TRBV28
clone_size: -
cdr3_nt: TGTGCCAGCACTCAAAAGGGGCCGGGTCGTCAGCCCCAGCATTTT
cdr3_aa: CASTQKGPGRQPQHF

d_call: TRBD1
j_call: TRBJ2-7
v_call: TRBV6-1
clone_size: -
cdr3_nt: TGTGCCAGCAGGGGGGACAGGGCAACCTACGAGCAGTACTTC
cdr3_aa: CASRGDRATYEQYF

d_call: TRBD1
j_call: TRBJ2-7
v_call: TRBV10-2
clone_size: -
cdr3_nt: TGCGCCAGCAGGGGACAGGGGGCCAACGAGCAGTACTTC
cdr3_aa: CASRGQGANEQYF

d_call: -
j_call: TRBJ1-1
v_call: TRBV7-9
clone_size: -
cdr3_nt: TGTGCCAGCAGGTTACAGGCTGAAGCTTTCTTT
cdr3_aa: CASRLQAEAFF

d_call: TRBD1
j_call: TRBJ1-5
v_call: TRBV11-2
clone_size: -
cdr3_nt: TGTGCCAGCAGCCAGGGACAGGGAGTCCTTTGGCCCCAGCATTTT
cdr3_aa: CASSQGQGVLWPQHF

d_call: -
j_call: TRBJ1-3
v_call: TRBV30
clone_size: -
cdr3_nt: TGTGCCTGGCAGTCTGGAAACACCATATATTTT
cdr3_aa: CAWQSGNTIYF

d_call: TRBD1
j_call: TRBJ1-4
v_call: TRBV6-5
clone_size: few
cdr3_nt: TGTGCCAGCAGCCATGACAGGGATGAAAAACTGTTTTTT
cdr3_aa: CASSHDRDEKLFF

d_call: TRBD2
j_call: TRBJ2-1
v_call: TRBV14
clone_size: -
cdr3_nt: TGTGCCAGCAGCCCTATTAGCGGGAGTTCAGGGAATGAGCAGTTCTTC
cdr3_aa: CASSPISGSSGNEQFF

d_call: TRBD2
j_call: TRBJ2-3
v_call: TRBV2
clone_size: -
cdr3_nt: TGTGCCAGCTCGAAGCGGGAGGGATGGGATACGCAGTATTTT
cdr3_aa: CASSKREGWDTQYF

d_call: TRBD1
j_call: TRBJ2-5
v_call: TRBV9
clone_size: few
cdr3_nt: TGTGCCAGCAGCGGCCGGGACAGGGGACTGGGTGGGGAGACCCAGTACTTC
cdr3_aa: CASSGRDRGLGGETQYF

d_call: -
j_call: TRBJ2-5
v_call: TRBV4-1
clone_size: -
cdr3_nt: TGCGCCAGCAGCCAAGTCTCGTGGGCAGGGGGAGGACAAGAGACCCAGTACTTC
cdr3_aa: CASSQVSWAGGGQETQYF

d_call: TRBD1
j_call: TRBJ2-7
v_call: TRBV2
clone_size: -
cdr3_nt: TGTGCCAGCAGTGCTGGGACAGGGGGCATCTACGAGCAGTACTTC
cdr3_aa: CASSAGTGGIYEQYF

d_call: TRBD2
j_call: TRBJ2-7
v_call: TRBV5-4
clone_size: -
cdr3_nt: TGTGCCAGCAGCCGGCCCCTAGCGGGAGTTTACGAGCAGTACTTC
cdr3_aa: CASSRPLAGVYEQYF

d_call: -
j_call: TRBJ1-1
v_call: TRBV5-6
clone_size: few
cdr3_nt: TGTGCCAGCAGCTTCCCCACAGGAGTAGGCCGCGACACTGAAGCTTTCTTT
cdr3_aa: CASSFPTGVGRDTEAFF

d_call: -
j_call: TRBJ2-7
v_call: TRBV27
clone_size: -
cdr3_nt: TGTGCCAGCAGTTTCAACAGGGAAGGCGAGCAGTACTTC
cdr3_aa: CASSFNREGEQYF

d_call: -
j_call: TRBJ1-2
v_call: TRBV7-3
clone_size: once
cdr3_nt: TGTGCCAGCAGCTTAACGGGAGGAGACTATGGCTACACCTTC
cdr3_aa: CASSLTGGDYGYTF

d_call: -
j_call: TRBJ1-4
v_call: TRBV10-2
clone_size: few
cdr3_nt: TGCGCCAGCAGTGAGGGGAGTTCTAATGAAAAACTGTTTTTT
cdr3_aa: CASSEGSSNEKLFF

d_call: TRBD2
j_call: TRBJ2-7
v_call: TRBV7-9
clone_size: -
cdr3_nt: TGTGCCAGTGGGATCAGTCGGGGGGGATCCTACGGGCAGTACTTC
cdr3_aa: CASGISRGGSYGQYF

d_call: TRBD1
j_call: TRBJ1-5
v_call: TRBV5-1
clone_size: -
cdr3_nt: TGCGCCAGCAGCTTAGGGACAGGGGGAAGCAATCAGCCCCAGCATTTT
cdr3_aa: CASSLGTGGSNQPQHF

d_call: TRBD2
j_call: TRBJ2-2
v_call: TRBV19
clone_size: -
cdr3_nt: TGTGCCAGTACCCGACTAGCGGGAGTAGGCACCGGGGAGCTGTTTTTT
cdr3_aa: CASTRLAGVGTGELFF

d_call: -
j_call: TRBJ2-5
v_call: TRBV7-9
clone_size: -
cdr3_nt: TGTGCCAGCAGCGTCTCTGGCCTAGAGACCCAGTACTTC
cdr3_aa: CASSVSGLETQYF

d_call: TRBD2
j_call: TRBJ2-7
v_call: TRBV19
clone_size: once
cdr3_nt: TGTGCCAGTAGCCCAGCGGGAAGCTCCTACGAGCAGTACTTC
cdr3_aa: CASSPAGSSYEQYF

d_call: -
j_call: TRBJ1-2
v_call: TRBV28
clone_size: -
cdr3_nt: TGTGCCAGCACCGACCAAGGGCAGGGGTGGGGCTACACCTTC
cdr3_aa: CASTDQGQGWGYTF

d_call: TRBD2
j_call: TRBJ2-1
v_call: TRBV4-2
clone_size: -
cdr3_nt: TGTGCCAGCAGCCAAGAAACTAGCGGGAGTAGGAGTGAGCAGTTCTTC
cdr3_aa: CASSQETSGSRSEQFF

d_call: -
j_call: TRBJ2-5
v_call: TRBV2
clone_size: once
cdr3_nt: TGTGCCAGCAACCGCCGAGGGATTGAGACCCAGTACTTC
cdr3_aa: CASNRRGIETQYF

d_call: -
j_call: TRBJ1-2
v_call: TRBV6-1
clone_size: few
cdr3_nt: TGTGCCAGCAGTGATTGGCCCCCCCTAGAGGGCTACACCTTC
cdr3_aa: CASSDWPPLEGYTF

d_call: -
j_call: TRBJ2-7
v_call: TRBV7-2
clone_size: -
cdr3_nt: TGTGCCAGCAGCTTAGGGGCCCTCCTCGAGCAGTACTTC
cdr3_aa: CASSLGALLEQYF

d_call: -
j_call: TRBJ1-1
v_call: TRBV27
clone_size: -
cdr3_nt: TGTGCCAGCAGTTTATCACCAGGGTATGAAGCTTTCTTT
cdr3_aa: CASSLSPGYEAFF

d_call: -
j_call: TRBJ2-7
v_call: TRBV19
clone_size: -
cdr3_nt: TGTGCCAGTAGTATGGCGGACAACCACTTACGCTTCGAGCAGTACTTC
cdr3_aa: CASSMADNHLRFEQYF

d_call: TRBD1
j_call: TRBJ2-2
v_call: TRBV4-1
clone_size: few
cdr3_nt: TGCGCCAGCAGCCCCCTCGGACAGGGAGGTAACACCGGGGAGCTGTTTTTT
cdr3_aa: CASSPLGQGGNTGELFF

d_call: TRBD2
j_call: TRBJ2-3
v_call: TRBV12-5
clone_size: few
cdr3_nt: TGTGCTAGTGGTTCTGGTTCTAGCGGCCGCACAGATACGCAGTATTTT
cdr3_aa: CASGSGSSGRTDTQYF

d_call: -
j_call: TRBJ2-2
v_call: TRBV7-9
clone_size: -
cdr3_nt: TGTGCCAGCAGCTTAATGGCGGGAAACACCGGGGAGCTGTTTTTT
cdr3_aa: CASSLMAGNTGELFF

d_call: -
j_call: TRBJ2-2
v_call: TRBV5-4
clone_size: -
cdr3_nt: TGTGCCAGCAGCTACCCGCAGACTAGATCGAACACCGGGGAGCTGTTTTTT
cdr3_aa: CASSYPQTRSNTGELFF

d_call: -
j_call: TRBJ2-5
v_call: TRBV7-9
clone_size: -
cdr3_nt: TGTGCCAGCAGTCCCAGGGTCGACGAGACCCAGTACTTC
cdr3_aa: CASSPRVDETQYF

d_call: TRBD2
j_call: TRBJ2-7
v_call: TRBV25-1
clone_size: -
cdr3_nt: TGTGCCAGCGGGGGGGGTCCCTCCTACGAGCAGTACTTC
cdr3_aa: CASGGGPSYEQYF

d_call: TRBD1
j_call: TRBJ2-5
v_call: TRBV5-1
clone_size: -
cdr3_nt: TGCGCCAGCATGGACAGGGGGCTGCAAGAGACCCAGTACTTC
cdr3_aa: CASMDRGLQETQYF

d_call: TRBD1
j_call: TRBJ2-7
v_call: TRBV19
clone_size: -
cdr3_nt: TGTGCCAGTAGTATAGGGGCCGGGACAGGGGACGAGCAGTACTTC
cdr3_aa: CASSIGAGTGDEQYF

d_call: TRBD2
j_call: TRBJ2-7
v_call: TRBV19
clone_size: -
cdr3_nt: TGTGCCAGTAGTTGGGGGGGACCGGGACTAGCGAACAACGAGCAGTACTTC
cdr3_aa: CASSWGGPGLANNEQYF